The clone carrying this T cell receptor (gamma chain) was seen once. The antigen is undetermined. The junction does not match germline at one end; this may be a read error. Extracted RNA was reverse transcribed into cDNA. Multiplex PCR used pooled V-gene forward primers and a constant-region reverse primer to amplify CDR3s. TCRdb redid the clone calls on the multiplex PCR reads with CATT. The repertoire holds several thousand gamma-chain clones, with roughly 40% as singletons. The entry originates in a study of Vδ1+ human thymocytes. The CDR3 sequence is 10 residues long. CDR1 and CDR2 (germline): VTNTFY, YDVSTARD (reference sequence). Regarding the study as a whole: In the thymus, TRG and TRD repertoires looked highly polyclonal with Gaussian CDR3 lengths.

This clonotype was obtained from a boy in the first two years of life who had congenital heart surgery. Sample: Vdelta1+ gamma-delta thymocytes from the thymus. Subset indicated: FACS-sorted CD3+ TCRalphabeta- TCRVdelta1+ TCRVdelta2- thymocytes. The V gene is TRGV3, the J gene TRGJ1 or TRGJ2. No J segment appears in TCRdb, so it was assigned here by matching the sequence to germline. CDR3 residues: CAAWEWKKLF. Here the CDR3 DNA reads TGTGCCGCCTGGGAGTGGAAGAAACTCTTT.